This is a list of T cell receptor beta chains from one sample in a study of T cell responses to AZD1222 COVID-19 vaccine. Sequencing used immunoSEQ multiplex PCR; TCRdb keeps in-frame clones, though not all of them. Seen here are about 130,000 clones, around 90% observed once, and the top ten hold 1.4% to 1.5%. Specimen: peripheral blood, collected on day 0 of AZD1222 vaccination. These receptors were taken from an adult in good health. CDR3s include the opening cysteine and the closing phenylalanine or tryptophan. D genes are given only for firm matches. Clone size is given for some rows only: seen once, a few or many times, or a class if the clone is expanded.

V	size	J	D	DNA	CDR3
TRBV28	.	TRBJ1-5	.	TGTGCCAGCAGTGGGAAGGACCAGGTTCGGGTCCTAAGCCTCGGCAATCAGCCCCAGCATTTT	CASSGKDQVRVLSLGNQPQHF
TRBV5-5	.	TRBJ1-1	.	TGTGCCAGCAGCTTGGGAGAGGGACCGAGCCGTGAAGCTTTCTTT	CASSLGEGPSREAFF
TRBV28	few	TRBJ1-1	.	TGTGCCAGCAGTCCGACAGGCCTTCGCATGAACACTGAAGCTTTCTTT	CASSPTGLRMNTEAFF
TRBV2	.	TRBJ1-1	TRBD1	TGTGCCAGCGGGACAGGGGGCGCGTCTTCGGCTTTCTTT	CASGTGGASSAFF
TRBV5-1	.	TRBJ1-1	TRBD1	TGCGCCAGCAGCTTGGCCGGGACAGGGGGCTTGAACACTGAAGCTTTCTTT	CASSLAGTGGLNTEAFF
TRBV5-1	.	TRBJ2-2	.	TGCGCCAGCAGCTTGGCCAGGGGAGACACCGGGGAGCTGTTTTTT	CASSLARGDTGELFF
TRBV5-1	.	TRBJ2-2	.	TGCGCCAGCAGCGGTCAGGGTGCCCTAACCGGGGAGCTGTTTTTT	CASSGQGALTGELFF
TRBV6-5	.	TRBJ1-6	.	TGTGCCAGCAGCTTGAACTGGGAGGGGACCTCACCCCTCCACTTT	CASSLNWEGTSPLHF
TRBV6-5	.	TRBJ2-1	.	TGTGCCAGCAGTTACTCGCGACCTGGTGAGCAGTTCTTC	CASSYSRPGEQFF
TRBV9	.	TRBJ2-1	TRBD1	TGTGCCAGCAGCGTAAGGGACAGGGGGTTGGGAGAGCAGTTCTTC	CASSVRDRGLGEQFF
TRBV19	.	TRBJ1-5	.	TGTGCCAGTAGTATAGTGGGGGGCAATCAGCCCCAGCATTTT	CASSIVGGNQPQHF
TRBV18	.	TRBJ1-3	.	TGTGCCAGCTCCGACCTCTCTGGAAACACCATATATTTT	CASSDLSGNTIYF
TRBV5-4	.	TRBJ1-5	.	TGTGCCAGCTCTCGAGGCCCCCATCAGCCCCAGCATTTT	CASSRGPHQPQHF
TRBV30	.	TRBJ2-7	TRBD1	TGTGCCTGGAGTGTATACTTTGGGACAGGGTCCTCTCACGAGCAGTACTTC	CAWSVYFGTGSSHEQYF
TRBV5-1	.	TRBJ2-1	TRBD2	TGCGCCAGCAGCAGACTAGCGGGGGGTGAGTTTATTTTGGCCAATGAGCAGTTCTTC	CASSRLAGGEFILANEQFF
TRBV27	.	TRBJ2-2	TRBD1	TGTGCCAGCACCTTTTTCGGGACAGGGTATGTCCCCGGGGAGCTGTTTTTT	CASTFFGTGYVPGELFF
TRBV5-4	.	TRBJ1-1	TRBD1	TGTGCCAGCAGCTTACCCCGGGACAGGGGTACTGAAGCTTTCTTT	CASSLPRDRGTEAFF
TRBV28	.	TRBJ2-3	TRBD2	TGTGCCAGCAGTTTTGCCACACTAGCGGGAGGGACAGATACGCAGTATTTT	CASSFATLAGGTDTQYF
TRBV5-4	once	TRBJ2-3	TRBD2	TGTGCCAGCAGCACCCCGACTAGCGGCACAGATACGCAGTATTTT	CASSTPTSGTDTQYF
TRBV11-2	.	TRBJ1-4	.	TGTGCCAGCAGCTTAGGCCACTTCAATGAAAAACTGTTTTTT	CASSLGHFNEKLFF
TRBV19	.	TRBJ1-5	.	TGTGCCAGTAGTATAGGGAGGGTACCGGGCAATCAGCCCCAGCATTTT	CASSIGRVPGNQPQHF
TRBV7-9	.	TRBJ1-6	.	TGTGCCAGCAGCTTAAGGGGGGTCGATAATTCACCCCTCCACTTT	CASSLRGVDNSPLHF
TRBV5-1	.	TRBJ1-1	.	TGCGCCAGCAGCTTGGTCAGGGAACGAGCTTTCTTT	CASSLVRERAFF
TRBV7-5	.	TRBJ1-5	.	TGTGTCAGAAGCTTTCAGCCCCAGCATTTT	CVRSFQPQHF
TRBV19	.	TRBJ2-4	.	TGTGCCAGTAGTACCCGGACGGCCCAGGGTCTCACCCTAGCCAAAAACATTCAGTACTTC	CASSTRTAQGLTLAKNIQYF
TRBV7-9	.	TRBJ2-3	TRBD1	TGTGCCAGCAGCCCAGGGGGCGAGGGGATGCAGTATTTT	CASSPGGEGMQYF
TRBV6-1	.	TRBJ1-5	.	TGTGCCAGCAGTGAAGCCGACAATCAGCCCCAGCATTTT	CASSEADNQPQHF
TRBV3-1/TRBV3-2	.	TRBJ2-3	TRBD2	TGTGCCAGCAGCCCGGGGGGGCGCTCGAAAGATACGCAGTATTTT	CASSPGGRSKDTQYF
TRBV6-2/TRBV6-3	.	TRBJ2-7	TRBD2	TGTGCCAGCAGTTACCCCCTCAGCGGGGGGGTGCGCGAGCAGTACTTC	CASSYPLSGGVREQYF
TRBV12-3/TRBV12-4	few	TRBJ2-2	.	TGTGCCAGCAGACCAACAAGGACCGGGGAGCTGTTTTTT	CASRPTRTGELFF
TRBV6-5	few	TRBJ1-5	.	TGTGCCAGCAGTTACGGGGGGGCGGGCAATCAGCCCCAGCATTTT	CASSYGGAGNQPQHF
TRBV5-4	.	TRBJ2-2	TRBD2	TGTGCCAGCAGCCCGGGGACTAGCGGGAACGGGGAGCTGTTTTTT	CASSPGTSGNGELFF
TRBV30	once	TRBJ2-7	TRBD1	TGTGCCTGGACTTCCGGGACAGGTGCCTACGAGCAGTACTTC	CAWTSGTGAYEQYF
TRBV20-1	.	TRBJ1-1	.	TGCAGTGCTAGTCGTACTGAAGCTTTCTTT	CSASRTEAFF
TRBV7-9	once	TRBJ1-2	TRBD1	TGTGCCAGCACCGGGACAGGGAACTATGGCTACACCTTC	CASTGTGNYGYTF
TRBV20-1	.	TRBJ1-2	.	TGCAGTCTCAGGGACAACTATGGCTACACCTTC	CSLRDNYGYTF
TRBV28	.	TRBJ1-2	.	TGTGCCAGCAGTTTGGGGTCCTATGGCTACACCTTC	CASSLGSYGYTF
TRBV7-9	.	TRBJ1-5	.	TGTGCCAGCAGCTTAGGCCCAAATCAGCCCCAGCATTTT	CASSLGPNQPQHF
TRBV7-8	.	TRBJ2-1	TRBD1	TGTGCCAGCAGCTTAGTAAGGACAGGGGGCTCCTACAATGAGCAGTTCTTC	CASSLVRTGGSYNEQFF
TRBV5-5	once	TRBJ2-7	.	TGTGCCAGCAGCTTGGAAGGGGCCGGGACCTACGAGCAGTACTTC	CASSLEGAGTYEQYF
TRBV6-5	.	TRBJ2-3	.	TGTGCCAGCAGTTACGCCCCCCCCTATAGCACAGATACGCAGTATTTT	CASSYAPPYSTDTQYF
TRBV7-6	.	TRBJ1-3	.	TGTGCCAGCGCTGGGAGCAGCTCTGGAAACACCATATATTTT	CASAGSSSGNTIYF
TRBV6-6	.	TRBJ2-1	TRBD2	TGTGCCAGCAGGCCGGGACTAGCGGGGGGTGAGCAGTTCTTC	CASRPGLAGGEQFF
TRBV4-1	.	TRBJ1-5	TRBD1	TGCGCCAGCGCCTCGGGACACCAGGCAGGGGGGCAGCCCCAGCATTTT	CASASGHQAGGQPQHF
TRBV5-6	once	TRBJ2-1	TRBD2	TGTGCCAGCAGCTCGGGGGGGCCTGTGGATGAGCAGTTCTTC	CASSSGGPVDEQFF
TRBV7-6	.	TRBJ2-1	.	TGTGCCAGCAGCGTCCGATTCGCGCGAAACTCCTACAATGAGCAGTTCTTC	CASSVRFARNSYNEQFF
TRBV5-1	.	TRBJ1-2	.	TGCGCCAGCACCTCGGACAACCTTTATGGCTACACCTTC	CASTSDNLYGYTF
TRBV7-2	few	TRBJ2-7	TRBD2	TGTGCCAGCAGCTTAGCGAGCGGGAGCCTCGAGCAGTACTTC	CASSLASGSLEQYF
TRBV28	.	TRBJ2-7	.	TGTGCCAGCAGTTTAGCCCCCCAGGTGAACTACGAGCAGTACTTC	CASSLAPQVNYEQYF
TRBV6-5	.	TRBJ1-6	TRBD1	TGTGCCATACAGGGGTTGGGTTCCTATAATTCACCCCTCCACTTT	CAIQGLGSYNSPLHF
TRBV5-1	.	TRBJ2-5	.	TGCGCCAGCAGCATTGGACAGTACCAAGAGACCCAGTACTTC	CASSIGQYQETQYF
TRBV7-9	.	TRBJ2-3	TRBD2	TGTGCCAGCAGCTTCGGGACTAGCGGGACAGATACGCAGTATTTT	CASSFGTSGTDTQYF
TRBV9	.	TRBJ1-2	.	TGTGCCAGCAGCGTAGGACAACTGAACTTTGGCTACACCTTC	CASSVGQLNFGYTF
TRBV6-1	.	TRBJ1-5	.	TGTGCCAGCAGTGATTCCGTTGGGGCCGAAAATCAGCCCCAGCATTTT	CASSDSVGAENQPQHF
TRBV13	.	TRBJ1-2	.	TGTGCCAGCAGCTTACAGGTCCTCAAAGTGAGCACCTTC	CASSLQVLKVSTF
TRBV5-1	.	TRBJ1-1	TRBD1	TGCGCCAGCAGCTCGGCGGAGGGGGCGGGAGGTGAAGCTTTCTTT	CASSSAEGAGGEAFF
TRBV6-5	.	TRBJ2-1	.	TGTGCCAGCAGGACCACGGACAGCTCCTACAATGAGCAGTTCTTC	CASRTTDSSYNEQFF
TRBV14	.	TRBJ1-1	.	TGTGCCAGCAGCCAAGTTCAGGGCGGCACTGAAGCTTTCTTT	CASSQVQGGTEAFF
TRBV24-1	.	TRBJ2-3	TRBD1	TGTGCCACCGTGGACAGGGTTAACACAGATACGCAGTATTTT	CATVDRVNTDTQYF
TRBV3-1/TRBV3-2	.	TRBJ1-2	TRBD1	TGTGCCAGCTCCAGAGGGGACAGCGGCTACACCTTC	CASSRGDSGYTF